Sequencing of this T cell receptor (beta chain) was carried out in a study of T cell repertoires in cytomegalovirus infection. On the study more broadly: The authors used CMV epitopes that were HLA-C-restricted (recently identified) and HLA-B-restricted (well studied). Matching HLA type and CMV infection were both indicated by public TCR beta signatures.

Study observations and caveats: Adding up the frequency of public TCR beta families identified people who carried CMV plus the relevant HLA. Dominant in the ex vivo response were TCR beta clonotypes restricted by HLA-C and specific for CMV.

TCRdb processed the reads anew with MiXCR; each CDR3 protein has one entry. The sample shows approximately 300,000 distinct CDR3 sequences, approximately 32% of them seen only once. In the case of this clonotype: No antigen is known for it.

The source is a human donor in good health (CMV status not recorded). Some clones in this sample may be carry-over from other donors' samples. The input for sequencing was cultured PBMCs, taken from culture after CMV antigen stimulation.

The CDR3 sequence: CASSLDPSGRVTQYF. CDR3 nucleotide sequence: TGTGCCAGCAGCTTAGACCCTAGCGGGAGGGTGACCCAGTACTTC. The chain uses TRBV11-2 and TRBJ2-5; TRBD2 matches 12 bases. CDR1 SGHAT and CDR2 FQNNGV come from the germline V gene. This CDR3 contains 15 residues. J was trimmed by 7 bases and V by 0 bases; bases with no gene match: 3. Drawing the rest from reference TRBV11-2 and TRBJ2-5, the complete variable domain is EAGVAQSPRYKIIEKRQSVAFWCNPISGHATLYWYQQILGQGPKLLIQFQNNGVVDDSQLPKDRFSAERLKGVDSTLKIQPAKLEDSAVYLCASSLDPSGRVTQYFGPGTRLLVL.